Each of the 5 T cell receptor beta chains below was sequenced from the same sample in a study of T cell responses to AZD1222 COVID-19 vaccine (dated by TCRdb to the early 2020s). Receptors were amplified or captured by the immunoSEQ multiplex PCR assay. In TCRdb, the immuneACCESS table is reduced to in-frame sequences with V and J assigned. These tables do not hold every clone; where another copy was compared, an unresolved V gene accounts for under half, and the others remain unexplained. A total of about 99,000 clones appear in this sample, approximately 90% of them only once. Together, the top ten hold about 2.5% of the sample. This specimen's time point label, per the study, means: baseline before first vaccination. The starting material was peripheral blood, obtained on day 0 of AZD1222 vaccination. These receptors were obtained from an adult in good health.

The V and J genes are TRBV9 and TRBJ2-7; 9 bases map to TRBD1. The CDR3 runs to 15 residues. CDR1 and CDR2 from the germline V gene are SGDLS and YYNGEE. V shed 5 bases, J shed 2 bases, and the junction held 8 bases outside the gene matches. The CDR3 DNA follows: TGTGCCAGCAGAGGCCGGGACAGGGCCACCTACGAGCAGTACTTC. Protein: CASRGRDRATYEQYF.

The chain has TRBV2 and TRBJ1-4; D is undetermined. Germline V lookup: CDR1 SNHLY, CDR2 FYNNEI. Trimming stripped 4 bases from V and 7 bases from J, with 4 bases between. This CDR3 is 11 amino acids long. CDR3 sequence (DNA): TGTGCCAGCAGTGTTTCTGAAAAACTGTTTTTT. Encoded protein: CASSVSEKLFF.

This chain joins TRBV7-3 and TRBJ2-3, with D perhaps given as TRBD1 or TRBD2 (5 bases each). Per germline, CDR1 SGHTA and CDR2 FQGTGA. Trimming shortened V by 2 bases and J by 3 bases, and 15 bases separated the two germline ends. This CDR3 comprises 16 residues. The CDR3 DNA sequence: TGTGCCAGCAGCTTATCGCCAACGGGGCTAACAGATACGCAGTATTTT. This sequence encodes CASSLSPTGLTDTQYF.

The rearrangement joins TRBV5-4 to TRBJ1-1; D is possibly TRBD1 (5 bases). V lost 0 bases to trimming and J lost 3 bases, with 6 bases between them. The germline V gene encodes CDR1 SGHNT and CDR2 YYREEE (reference sequence). The CDR3 sequence is 13 residues long. The CDR3 DNA is TGTGCCAGCAGCTTGGCAGGGCACACTGAAGCTTTCTTT. Translating gives CASSLAGHTEAFF.

The V call is TRBV7-6, the J call TRBJ2-5, with TRBD2 identical over 7 bases. The J segment lost 5 bases and the V segment lost 1 base, leaving 7 bases of the junction unmatched. Looked up from germline, CDR1 is SGHVS and CDR2 is FNYEAQ. There are 15 residues in the CDR3. This CDR3 reads CASSLGFAGVETQYF. The CDR3 DNA sequence: TGTGCCAGCAGCTTAGGCTTTGCGGGAGTGGAGACCCAGTACTTC.